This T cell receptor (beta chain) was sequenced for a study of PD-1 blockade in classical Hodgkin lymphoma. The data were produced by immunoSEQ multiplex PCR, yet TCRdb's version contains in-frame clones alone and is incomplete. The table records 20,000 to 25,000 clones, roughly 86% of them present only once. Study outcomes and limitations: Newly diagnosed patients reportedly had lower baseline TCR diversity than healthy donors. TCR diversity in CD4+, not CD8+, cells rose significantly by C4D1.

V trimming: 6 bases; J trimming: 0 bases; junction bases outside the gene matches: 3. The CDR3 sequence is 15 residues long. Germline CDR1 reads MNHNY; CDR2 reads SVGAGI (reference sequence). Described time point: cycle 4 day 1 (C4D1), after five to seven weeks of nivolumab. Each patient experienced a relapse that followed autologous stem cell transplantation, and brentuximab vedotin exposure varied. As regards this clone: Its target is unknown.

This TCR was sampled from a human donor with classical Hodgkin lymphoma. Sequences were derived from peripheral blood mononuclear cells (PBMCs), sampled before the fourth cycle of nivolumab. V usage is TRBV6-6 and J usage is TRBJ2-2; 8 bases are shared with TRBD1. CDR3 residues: CASRLTGANTGELFF. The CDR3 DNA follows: TGTGCCAGCAGGCTGACAGGGGCGAACACCGGGGAGCTGTTTTTT.